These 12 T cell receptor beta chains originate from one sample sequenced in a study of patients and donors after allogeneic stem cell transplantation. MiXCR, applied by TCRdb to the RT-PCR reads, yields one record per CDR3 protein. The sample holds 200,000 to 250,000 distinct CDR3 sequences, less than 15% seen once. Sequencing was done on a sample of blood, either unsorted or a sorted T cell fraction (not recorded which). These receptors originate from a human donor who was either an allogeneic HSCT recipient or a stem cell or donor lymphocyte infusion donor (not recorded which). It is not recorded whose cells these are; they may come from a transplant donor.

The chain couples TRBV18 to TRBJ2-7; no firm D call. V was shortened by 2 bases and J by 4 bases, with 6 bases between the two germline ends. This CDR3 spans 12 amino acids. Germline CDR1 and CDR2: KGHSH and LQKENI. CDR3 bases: TGTGCCAGCTCACCAGACGAATACGAGCAGTACTTC. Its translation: CASSPDEYEQYF.

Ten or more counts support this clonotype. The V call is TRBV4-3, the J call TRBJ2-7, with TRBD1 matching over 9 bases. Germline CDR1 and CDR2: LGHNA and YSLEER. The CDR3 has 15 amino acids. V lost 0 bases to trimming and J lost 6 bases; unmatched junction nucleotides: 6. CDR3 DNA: TGCGCCAGCAGCCAAGAAGGGACAGGGACAGGCGAGCAGTACTTC. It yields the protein CASSQEGTGTGEQYF.

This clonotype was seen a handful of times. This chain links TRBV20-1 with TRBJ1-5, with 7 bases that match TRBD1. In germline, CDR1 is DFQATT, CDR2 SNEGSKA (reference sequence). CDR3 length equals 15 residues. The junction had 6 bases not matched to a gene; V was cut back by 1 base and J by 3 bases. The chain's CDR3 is CSARGSGGFNQPQHF. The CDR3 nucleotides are TGCAGTGCTAGAGGGTCAGGGGGATTCAATCAGCCCCAGCATTTT.

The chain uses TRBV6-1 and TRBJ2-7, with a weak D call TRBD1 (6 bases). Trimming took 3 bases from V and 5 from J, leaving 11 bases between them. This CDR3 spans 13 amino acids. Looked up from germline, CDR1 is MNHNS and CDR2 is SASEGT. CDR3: CASSENRVHEQYF. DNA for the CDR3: TGTGCCAGCAGTGAGAACAGGGTCCACGAGCAGTACTTC.

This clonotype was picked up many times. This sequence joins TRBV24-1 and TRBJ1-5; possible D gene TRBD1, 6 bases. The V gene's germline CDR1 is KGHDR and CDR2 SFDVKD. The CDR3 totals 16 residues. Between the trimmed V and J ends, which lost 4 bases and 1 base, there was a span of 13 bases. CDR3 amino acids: CATSDPRGDSNQPQHF. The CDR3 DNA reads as TGTGCCACCAGTGACCCCAGGGGAGACAGCAATCAGCCCCAGCATTTT.

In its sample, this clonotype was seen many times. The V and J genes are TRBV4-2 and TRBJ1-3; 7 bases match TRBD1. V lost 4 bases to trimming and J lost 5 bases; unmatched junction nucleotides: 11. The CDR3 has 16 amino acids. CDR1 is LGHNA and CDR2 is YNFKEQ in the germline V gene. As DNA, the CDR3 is TGTGCCAGCAGCCTCCAGGGACAGCCGCCGAGAAACACCATATATTTT. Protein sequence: CASSLQGQPPRNTIYF.

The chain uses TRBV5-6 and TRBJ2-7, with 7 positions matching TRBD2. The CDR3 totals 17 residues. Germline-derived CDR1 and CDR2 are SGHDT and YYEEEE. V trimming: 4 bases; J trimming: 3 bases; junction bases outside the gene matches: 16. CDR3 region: CASSRGEQRLSFYEQYF. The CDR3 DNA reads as TGTGCCAGCAGCCGGGGGGAACAGCGCCTATCGTTCTACGAGCAGTACTTC.

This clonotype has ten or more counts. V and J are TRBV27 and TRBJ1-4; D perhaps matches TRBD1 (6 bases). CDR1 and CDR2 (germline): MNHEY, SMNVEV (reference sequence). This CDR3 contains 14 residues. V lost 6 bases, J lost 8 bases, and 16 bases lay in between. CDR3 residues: CASSRLGGLEKLFF. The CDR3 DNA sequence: TGTGCCAGCAGCCGCCTAGGGGGGCTGGAAAAACTGTTTTTT. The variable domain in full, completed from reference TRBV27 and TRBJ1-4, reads EAQVTQNPRYLITVTGKKLTVTCSQNMNHEYMSWYRQDPGLGLRQIYYSMNVEVTDKGDVPEGYKVSRKEKRNFPLILESPSPNQTSLYFCASSRLGGLEKLFFGSGTQLSVL.

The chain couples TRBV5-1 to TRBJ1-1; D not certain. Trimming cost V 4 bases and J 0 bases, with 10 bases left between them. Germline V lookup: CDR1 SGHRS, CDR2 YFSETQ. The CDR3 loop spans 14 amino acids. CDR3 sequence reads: CASSPFFVNTEAFF. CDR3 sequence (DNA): TGCGCCAGCAGCCCTTTTTTTGTGAACACTGAAGCTTTCTTT.

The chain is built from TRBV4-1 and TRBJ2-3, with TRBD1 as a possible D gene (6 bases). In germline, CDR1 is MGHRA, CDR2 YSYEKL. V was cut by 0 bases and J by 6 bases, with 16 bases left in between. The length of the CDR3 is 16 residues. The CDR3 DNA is TGCGCCAGCAGCCAAGAGGTGGGGACATCATTCGATACGCAGTATTTT. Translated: CASSQEVGTSFDTQYF.

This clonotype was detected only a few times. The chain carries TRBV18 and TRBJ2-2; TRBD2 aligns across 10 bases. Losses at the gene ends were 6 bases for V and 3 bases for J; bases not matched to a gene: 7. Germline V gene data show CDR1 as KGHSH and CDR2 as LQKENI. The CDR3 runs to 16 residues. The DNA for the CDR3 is TGTGCCAGCTCGCCAGCGGGAGGGCCCTACACCGGGGAGCTGTTTTTT. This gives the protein CASSPAGGPYTGELFF. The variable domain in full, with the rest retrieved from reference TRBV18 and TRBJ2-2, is NAGVMQNPRHLVRRRGQEARLRCSPMKGHSHVYWYRQLPEEGLKFMVYLQKENIIDESGMPKERFSAEFPKEGPSILRIQQVVRGDSAAYFCASSPAGGPYTGELFFGEGSRLTVL.

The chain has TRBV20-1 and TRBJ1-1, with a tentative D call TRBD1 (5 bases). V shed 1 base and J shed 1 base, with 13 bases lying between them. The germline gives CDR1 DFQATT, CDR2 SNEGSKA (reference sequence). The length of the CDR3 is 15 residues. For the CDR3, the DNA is TGCAGTGCTAGAGCGGCGGGGCAGACGAACACTGAAGCTTTCTTT. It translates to CSARAAGQTNTEAFF.